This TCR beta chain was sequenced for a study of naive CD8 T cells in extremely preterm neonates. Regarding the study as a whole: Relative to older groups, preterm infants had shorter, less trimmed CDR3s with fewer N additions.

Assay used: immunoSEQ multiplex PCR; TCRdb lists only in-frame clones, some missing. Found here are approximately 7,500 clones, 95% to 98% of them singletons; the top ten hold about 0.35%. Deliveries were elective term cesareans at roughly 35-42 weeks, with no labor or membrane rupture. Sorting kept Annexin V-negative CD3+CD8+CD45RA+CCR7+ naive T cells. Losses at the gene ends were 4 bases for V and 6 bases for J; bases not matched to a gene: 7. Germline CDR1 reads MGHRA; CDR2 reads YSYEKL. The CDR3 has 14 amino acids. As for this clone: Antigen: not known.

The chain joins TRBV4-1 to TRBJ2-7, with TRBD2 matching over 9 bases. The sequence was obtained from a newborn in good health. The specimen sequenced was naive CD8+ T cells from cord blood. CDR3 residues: CASSPRGGVLEQYF. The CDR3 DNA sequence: TGCGCCAGCAGCCCCCGCGGGGGGGTCCTCGAGCAGTACTTC.